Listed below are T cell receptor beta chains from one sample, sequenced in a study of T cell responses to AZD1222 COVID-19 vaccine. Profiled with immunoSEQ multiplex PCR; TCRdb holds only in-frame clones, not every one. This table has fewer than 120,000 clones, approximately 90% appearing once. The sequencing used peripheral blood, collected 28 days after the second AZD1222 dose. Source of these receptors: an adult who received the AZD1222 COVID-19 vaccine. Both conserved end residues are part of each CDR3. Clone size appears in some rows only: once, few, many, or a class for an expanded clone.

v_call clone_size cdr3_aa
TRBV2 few CASSVTAVGNSPLHF
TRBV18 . CASSRVGQTSTDTQYF
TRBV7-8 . CASSLSSNQPQHF
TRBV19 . CASTRTSGNTGELFF
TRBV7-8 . CASSLGDIYTGELFF
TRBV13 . CASSLGRGKSGNTIYF
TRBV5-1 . CASSLGQENTGELFF
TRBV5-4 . CASRQTSGSTEQYF
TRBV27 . CASSLYPGQGLHEQYF
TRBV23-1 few CALRAGLESGNTEAFF
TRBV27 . CASSYRLAGGYNEQFF
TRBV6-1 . CASSEGVSLGELFF
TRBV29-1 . CSVQDRGREKLFF
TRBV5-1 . CASRNDPTENTEAFF
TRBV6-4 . CASSEGDSQPQHF
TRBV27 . CASSLRRLSEQYF
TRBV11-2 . CASSKWDRQADTQYF
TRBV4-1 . CASRSAGPYNEQFF
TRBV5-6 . CASSRLASSYNEQFF
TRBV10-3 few CAIREGTGSNYGYTF
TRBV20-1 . CSASDPGGNTEAFF
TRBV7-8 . CASSPPGGSGNTIYF
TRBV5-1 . CASATSGGVETQYF
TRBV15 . CATSRQRHGSSYEQYF
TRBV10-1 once CASSSGGPDTQYF
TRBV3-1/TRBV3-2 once CASSQISSGGNTGELFF
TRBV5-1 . CASSLDGSSYEQYF
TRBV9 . CASSVVLGFNTEAFF
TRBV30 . CAWSPGEGTLVEQFF
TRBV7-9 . CASSNTGLGAGELFF
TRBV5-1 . CASSLGWGTGYQETQYF
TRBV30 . CACGAQGAGEKLFF
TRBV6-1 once CASTRTGGRNQPQHF
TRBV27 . CASSLLAGGSKNEQFF
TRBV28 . CASRQGAPYNEQFF
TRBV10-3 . CAITGAGDTQYF
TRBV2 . CASVSGRASYEQYF
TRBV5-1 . CASSFWDRLSAEAFF
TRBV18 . CASSPAGTGVYEQYF
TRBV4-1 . CASSQEGRHTQYF
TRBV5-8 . CASSFAYEQYF
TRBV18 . CASSPWLGELFF
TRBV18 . CASSPLGNSGTDTQYF
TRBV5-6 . CASSFQREGSPLHF
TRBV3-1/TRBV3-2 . CASSQWEGRAEAFF
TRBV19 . CASSLGLDYSYEQYF
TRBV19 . CASSMWGSDEKLFF
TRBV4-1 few CASSQGTGITYEQYF
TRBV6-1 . CASSEVGQKSSYEQYF
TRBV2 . CASSSSQDDTEAFF
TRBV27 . CASSRYRNNEQFF
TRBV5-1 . CASSLQGRSYEQYF
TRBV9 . CASSVGLAHSGNTIYF
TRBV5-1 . CASSLVGGRTLAFF
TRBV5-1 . CASSLDEGIVTDTQYF